This TCR beta chain stems from a study of T cell responses to AZD1222 COVID-19 vaccine listed by TCRdb under 2021. Background for the entire study: Because spike-specific TCR depth and breadth did not differ between the two schedules, AZD1222 recipients who got a second dose at roughly 4 weeks were pooled with those who got a second dose at roughly 12 weeks. TCR sequencing covered roughly 230 trial participants: approximately 200 given two doses of AZD1222 and approximately 25 given two doses of MenACWY control vaccine. Trial participants were enrolled by age into 18-55, 56-69 and 70-plus year subgroups, with around 150, 28 and 57 TCR-sequenced participants respectively. General conclusions and limits of the study: After two AZD1222 doses, both the breadth and the depth of spike-specific TCRs were significantly higher than at day 0 and than in MenACWY recipients. The 56-69-year group was small, and its depth increase did not reach significance, likely because of low power. Conclusions about previously exposed vaccinees are limited, since just five or six AZD1222 recipients were seropositive for SARS-CoV-2 at baseline. Participants were mostly white British and included more females than males, and it was suggested by the authors that clonal diversity may have been underestimated. Because no day 14 peak-response samples were available, repertoires were characterized only after the peak T cell response. Vaccine-associated CD4 TCRs spanned the whole spike protein, with dominant responses in regions 160-218 and 743-854. Reportedly, close to half of the unique spike-specific TCRs recognized epitopes lying outside the regions that are mutated in the B.1.351 and B.1.1.7 variants.

For this clone: Its specific antigen is unknown. Base qualities are not recorded, but no much larger clone differs from it by a single base.

The CDR3 regions of human TCRbeta chains were analyzed by immunosequencing. The original pipeline was this. TCRs in the repertoires were compared against a reference library of SARS-CoV-2-specific TCRs that had been generated with the MIRA antigen-specificity platform. Breadth was defined as the fraction of unique TCRs that were SARS-CoV-2-associated, and depth was defined as the fraction of total T cells that were SARS-CoV-2-associated. Using the MIRA data, every spike-specific TCR was mapped to the spike region that the TCR reacted to and assigned to either a CD4 or a CD8 class. Log10-transformed breadth and depth values were compared by one-way ANOVA with Sidak's multiple comparisons tests. TCRdb re-hosts the immuneACCESS table, in-frame sequences only. Its copies lack some clones; in the studies checked, an unresolved V gene accounts for under half of them, and the cause for the rest is not known. V and J calls and clone size are given by that table; D and trimming were obtained from the DNA. This sample has about 120,000 clones in its table, and more than 85% of those were observed once. Roughly 7.4% of the sample comes from the top ten.

The sample's time point, from its label and the paper: baseline before first vaccination. Samples from vaccinated people were obtained from the UK trials COV001 and COV002, which included a single-blind randomized controlled phase 2/3 trial of AZD1222 (ChAdOx1 nCoV-19) in healthy adults. Trial participant PBMC samples were collected at day 0 and day 28 after the second dose for TCRbeta chain sequencing. The CDR3 runs 13 amino acids, cysteine and phenylalanine included. This entry keeps only the CDR3 DNA: 39 bases, framed from base 1. Trimming accounts for 6 bases at V and 8 bases at J, while the number of junction bases matched to no gene is 4.

The chain employs TRBV12-3 or TRBV12-4 and TRBJ2-2; 9 bases in the middle match TRBD2. The sequenced sample was peripheral blood, obtained on day 0 of AZD1222 vaccination. This receptor was taken from an adult in good health. The CDR3 reads CASRRTSVGELFF. Here is the DNA: TGTGCCAGCAGACGGACTAGCGTAGGGGAGCTGTTTTTT.